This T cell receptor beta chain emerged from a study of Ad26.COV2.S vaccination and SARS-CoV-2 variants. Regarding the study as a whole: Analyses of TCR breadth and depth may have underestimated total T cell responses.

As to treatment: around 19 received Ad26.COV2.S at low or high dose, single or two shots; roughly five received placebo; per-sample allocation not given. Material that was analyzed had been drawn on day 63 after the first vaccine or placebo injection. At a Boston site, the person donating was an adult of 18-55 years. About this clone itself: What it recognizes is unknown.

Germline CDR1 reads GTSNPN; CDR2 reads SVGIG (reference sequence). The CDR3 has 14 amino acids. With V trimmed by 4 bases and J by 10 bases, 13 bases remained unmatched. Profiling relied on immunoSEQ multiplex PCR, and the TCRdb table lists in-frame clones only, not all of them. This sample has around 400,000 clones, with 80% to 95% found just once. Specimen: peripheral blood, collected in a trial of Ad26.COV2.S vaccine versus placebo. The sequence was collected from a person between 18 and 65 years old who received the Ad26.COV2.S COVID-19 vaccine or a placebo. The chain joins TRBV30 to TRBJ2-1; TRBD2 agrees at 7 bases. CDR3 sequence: CAWTPPAGDAEQFF. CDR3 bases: TGTGCCTGGACCCCCCCGGCGGGAGATGCGGAGCAGTTCTTC.